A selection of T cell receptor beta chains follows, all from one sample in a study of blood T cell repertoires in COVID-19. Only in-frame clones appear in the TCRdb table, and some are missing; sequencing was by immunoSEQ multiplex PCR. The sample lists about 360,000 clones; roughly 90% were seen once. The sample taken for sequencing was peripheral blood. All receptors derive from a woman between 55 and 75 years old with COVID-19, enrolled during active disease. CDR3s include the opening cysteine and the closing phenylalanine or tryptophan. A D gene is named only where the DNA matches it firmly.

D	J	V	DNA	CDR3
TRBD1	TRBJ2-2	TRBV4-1	TGCGCCAGCAGCCAGAGGGACAGGGAGAACACCGGGGAGCTGTTTTTT	CASSQRDRENTGELFF
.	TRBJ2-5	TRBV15	TGTGCCACCAGCAGGGAATTAGACAGTTACCAAGAGACCCAGTACTTC	CATSRELDSYQETQYF
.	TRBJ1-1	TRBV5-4	TGTGCCAGCAGCTTGGACCCTACAGGGACCACTGAAGCTTTCTTT	CASSLDPTGTTEAFF
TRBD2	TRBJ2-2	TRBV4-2	TGTGCCAGCAGCCATCCGACTAGCGGGGGAGGGGAGCTGTTTTTT	CASSHPTSGGGELFF
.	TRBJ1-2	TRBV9	TGTGCCAGCAGCGTAGTAGGGGACACTAGAATTGAGACCGACAGGAACTATGGCTACACCTTC	CASSVVGDTRIETDRNYGYTF
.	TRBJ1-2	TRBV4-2	TGTGCCAGCAGCTTCCCCGGGGGGGCGCGACATGGCTACACCTTC	CASSFPGGARHGYTF
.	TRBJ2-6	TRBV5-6	TGTGCCAGCAGCCGCCGAGATAGCTCTGGGGCCAACGTCCTGACTTTC	CASSRRDSSGANVLTF
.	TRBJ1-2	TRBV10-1	TGCGCCAGCAGTGAACAAGCGTCCTATGGCTACACCTTC	CASSEQASYGYTF
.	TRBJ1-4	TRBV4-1	TGCGCCAGCAGCGAGGGCTCAACTAATGAAAAACTGTTTTTT	CASSEGSTNEKLFF
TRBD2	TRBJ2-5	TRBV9	TGTGCCAGCAGCCCGGGGGGTGCGTACCAAGAGACCCAGTACTTC	CASSPGGAYQETQYF
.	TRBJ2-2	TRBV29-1	TGCAGCGTTGAGCTCGGCAGGGCGACCACCGGGGAGCTGTTTTTT	CSVELGRATTGELFF
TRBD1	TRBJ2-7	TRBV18	TGTGCCAGCTCACCTTTGGGACAGGGGGCTCGGGACGAGCAGTACTTC	CASSPLGQGARDEQYF
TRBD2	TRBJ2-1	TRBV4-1	TGCGCCAGCAGCCAAGCTAGCGGGGCTTACAATGAGCAGTTCTTC	CASSQASGAYNEQFF
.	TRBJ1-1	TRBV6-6	TGTGCCAGCAGCTCCCCGGACACTGATTTTGGTGAAGCTTTCTTT	CASSSPDTDFGEAFF
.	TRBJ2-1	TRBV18	TGTGCCAGCTCCCCGGATCGAGACAGTTACAATGAGCAGTTCTTC	CASSPDRDSYNEQFF
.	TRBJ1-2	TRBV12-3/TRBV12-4	TGTGCCAGCAGTTTACAGGGACTATACGGCTACACCTTC	CASSLQGLYGYTF
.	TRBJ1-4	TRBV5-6	TGTGCCAGCAGCTTCCGGGGGGCAGGTGAAAAACTGTTTTTT	CASSFRGAGEKLFF
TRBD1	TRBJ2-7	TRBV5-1	TGCGCCAGCAGCTTCGGACAGGGAGTCGACGAGCAGTACTTC	CASSFGQGVDEQYF
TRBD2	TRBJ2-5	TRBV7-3	TGTGCCAGCAGCTCCTATGCGGGGGGACAAGAGACCCAGTACTTC	CASSSYAGGQETQYF
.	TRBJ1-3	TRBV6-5	TGTGCCAGCCTTTTTAACTCTGGAAACACCATATATTTT	CASLFNSGNTIYF
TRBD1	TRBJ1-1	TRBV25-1	TGTGCCAGCAGTGAATGGCAGGGGGCTGAAGCTTTCTTT	CASSEWQGAEAFF